Listed below are T cell receptor beta chains from one sample, sequenced in a study of T-cell reconstitution after alpha-beta-depleted transplantation in children. TCRdb used MiXCR to reprocess the PCR reads, holding one entry per CDR3 protein. The sample has 450,000 to 550,000 distinct CDR3 sequences, over 9.5% seen once. The material sequenced was PBMCs, mostly from graft donor cells, taken 180 days after TCRalphabeta/CD19-depleted stem cell transplant. The receptor set was obtained from a female patient aged 2 to 10 who had a stem cell transplant for aplastic anemia, so the T cells may come from the graft donor. Each CDR3 is given with its conserved first and last residue. The D gene is left open where the match is weak. Only some rows state a clone size, as once, few, many or a class for expanded clones.

TRBJ2-7	NA	TRBD1	TRBV29-1	TGCAGCGTCCAAGACAGGGGAATGCCCTACGAGCAGTACTTC	CSVQDRGMPYEQYF
TRBJ1-4	NA	NA	TRBV5-5	TGTGCCAGCAGCGGAGACGGGCGGGTGAATGAAAAACTGTTTTTT	CASSGDGRVNEKLFF
TRBJ2-5	NA	NA	TRBV4-1	TGCGCCAGCAGCCAAGAGGAAGAGACCCAGTACTTC	CASSQEEETQYF
TRBJ2-2	NA	TRBD2	TRBV15	TGTGCCACCAGCACCCTTTTTAGCGGGAGAAAAATAACCGGGGAGCTGTTTTTT	CATSTLFSGRKITGELFF
TRBJ2-3	NA	NA	TRBV11-2	TGTGCCAGCAGCTTAGGGCTCCAGGGCACAGATACGCAGTATTTT	CASSLGLQGTDTQYF
TRBJ2-7	few	NA	TRBV10-3	TGTGCCATCAGTCCGGGATTCGACGAGCAGTACTTC	CAISPGFDEQYF
TRBJ2-1	NA	TRBD1	TRBV29-1	TGCAGCGTACTAAGCCAGGGGGCAGGATACAATGAGCAGTTCTTC	CSVLSQGAGYNEQFF
TRBJ2-1	NA	NA	TRBV7-2	TGTGCCAGCAGCTTAAGGCGGGAAGGCGGCAATGAGCAGTTCTTC	CASSLRREGGNEQFF
TRBJ2-5	NA	TRBD2	TRBV20-1	TGCAGTGCTGTTAGCGGGAGAGAGACCCAGTACTTC	CSAVSGRETQYF
TRBJ1-3	few	NA	TRBV7-2	TGTGCCAGCAGCTTAGATGGAAACACCATATATTTT	CASSLDGNTIYF
TRBJ1-1	NA	NA	TRBV29-1	TGCAGCGTTGCCCCACAGGTACCCATGAACACTGAAGCTTTCTTT	CSVAPQVPMNTEAFF
TRBJ2-2	many	TRBD1	TRBV12-3/TRBV12-4	TGTGCCAGCATCTTCACGTTGGCAGGGGGTACCGGGGAGCTGTTTTTT	CASIFTLAGGTGELFF
TRBJ2-1	NA	NA	TRBV14	TGTGCCAGCAGCCAGGAGGCGGCCTTCAATGAGCAGTTCTTC	CASSQEAAFNEQFF
TRBJ2-7	NA	NA	TRBV28	TGTGCCAGCACCCTGGGGGGTTACCTGCGCACCGGGGAAGAGCAGTACTTC	CASTLGGYLRTGEEQYF
TRBJ2-2	NA	TRBD1	TRBV12-3/TRBV12-4	TGTGCCAGCAGCGATGGACAGGGTACCGGGGAGCTGTTTTTT	CASSDGQGTGELFF
TRBJ2-5	NA	TRBD2	TRBV11-2	TGTGCCAGCAGCTTAGACGGGGAACTAGCGCCTTCCCACGGGGCCCAGTACTTC	CASSLDGELAPSHGAQYF
TRBJ1-2	NA	NA	TRBV6-2/TRBV6-3	TGTGCCAGCAGTTATCCCACAGCCTCAGAAAGCTTC	CASSYPTASESF
TRBJ1-5	NA	TRBD1	TRBV19	TGTGCCAGTAGTATATGGGCAGGGGGAGCTCAGCCCCAGCATTTT	CASSIWAGGAQPQHF
TRBJ2-1	once	NA	TRBV20-1	TGCAGTGCTAGGTCCCGCGGAGGGGGAGACTCCTACAATGAGCAGTTCTTC	CSARSRGGGDSYNEQFF
TRBJ2-1	NA	NA	TRBV7-9	TGTGCCAGCAGCGCCGTGGGGGGCGGGCTTCCCTCCTACAATGAGCAGTTCTTC	CASSAVGGGLPSYNEQFF
TRBJ1-2	NA	NA	TRBV28	TGTGCCAGCAGTTTCTCAGGTGGCTACACCTTC	CASSFSGGYTF
TRBJ1-5	few	NA	TRBV28	TGTGCCAGCAGTTTATATGGGGGGTATAGCAATCAGCCCCAGCATTTT	CASSLYGGYSNQPQHF
TRBJ1-4	few	NA	TRBV20-1	TGCAGTGCTAGAGTGGGGGGAAACAACCAAAAACTGTTTTTT	CSARVGGNNQKLFF
TRBJ2-7	few	TRBD1	TRBV20-1	TGCAGTGCTAGTCGACAGGGCGGCCACGAGCAGTACTTC	CSASRQGGHEQYF
TRBJ2-1	NA	NA	TRBV12-3/TRBV12-4	TGTTCCAGCAGTTTAGAACATTCGTCCGCGCCCCGGTTCTTC	CSSSLEHSSAPRFF
TRBJ2-5	few	NA	TRBV11-2	TGTGCCAGCAGCCCGCTGGGACGGGAGCGCAAAGAGACCCAGTACTTC	CASSPLGRERKETQYF
TRBJ2-3	many	TRBD1	TRBV12-3/TRBV12-4	TGTGCCAGCAGTACCGGGACAGGGTGGAAAGATACGCAGTATTTT	CASSTGTGWKDTQYF
TRBJ2-7	many	TRBD1	TRBV5-1	TGCGCCAGCAGCCCCCGGGACAGGTCCCACGAGCAGTACTTC	CASSPRDRSHEQYF
TRBJ2-2	few	TRBD2	TRBV2	TGTGCCAAAAAAGCGGGAGCCGGGGAGCTGTTTTTT	CAKKAGAGELFF
TRBJ2-7	many	TRBD1	TRBV5-1	TGCGCCAGCAGCTTGGCGCCGGGACAGGGCCTCTACGAGCAGTACTTC	CASSLAPGQGLYEQYF
TRBJ2-1	NA	NA	TRBV29-1	TGCAGCGTGGAACTAGGATCCTGGTACAATGAGCAGTTCTTC	CSVELGSWYNEQFF
TRBJ2-5	NA	TRBD1	TRBV9	TGTGCCAGCAGCGAAGGGACAGGGTATCTGGACCAAGAGACCCAGTACTTC	CASSEGTGYLDQETQYF
TRBJ1-2	NA	TRBD1	TRBV4-3	TGCGCCAGCAGCCGGAAAATGGGACAGGGTGACTATGGCTACACCTTC	CASSRKMGQGDYGYTF
TRBJ2-2	few	NA	TRBV5-1	TGCGCCAGCAATTGGAAGCTAGCGCGAAACACCGGGGAGCTGTTTTTT	CASNWKLARNTGELFF
TRBJ2-3	many	NA	TRBV27	TGTGCCAGCAGTTTCTTGGGATTAGCCACAGATACGCAGTATTTT	CASSFLGLATDTQYF
TRBJ2-1	NA	TRBD2	TRBV29-1	TGCAGCGTGACCCACTCTAGCGGGAGGGCCGGGGAGCAGTTCTTC	CSVTHSSGRAGEQFF
TRBJ2-1	NA	TRBD2	TRBV20-1	TGCAGTGCTACTAAGAGGACTAGCGGGATCTACAATGAGCAGTTCTTC	CSATKRTSGIYNEQFF
TRBJ2-7	NA	TRBD2	TRBV28	TGTGCCACGGACGGGGGGTCCGAGCAGTACTTC	CATDGGSEQYF
TRBJ2-1	few	NA	TRBV5-5	TGTGCCAGCAGCGGCGGGACAGTGGAAAATAATGAGCAGTTCTTC	CASSGGTVENNEQFF
TRBJ2-5	NA	TRBD1	TRBV9	TGTGCCAGCAGCGCCAGGACAGGGGAAGAGACCCAGTACTTC	CASSARTGEETQYF
TRBJ2-7	NA	NA	TRBV15	TGTGCCACCTCAGCCATGACTCGGCTCGAGCAGTACTTC	CATSAMTRLEQYF
TRBJ1-2	few	NA	TRBV5-1	TGCGCCAGCAGCTTGAACACAGGGAAGATGGGCTATGGCTACACCTTC	CASSLNTGKMGYGYTF
TRBJ2-3	few	NA	TRBV4-3	TGCGCCAGCAGCCAAGAAGTACCTAGCGCAGATACGCAGTATTTT	CASSQEVPSADTQYF
TRBJ1-2	NA	NA	TRBV7-2	TGTGCCAGCAGCTTAGAAGGGGCTGTTGATGGCTACACCTTC	CASSLEGAVDGYTF
TRBJ1-1	NA	NA	TRBV15	TGTGCCACCAGCAGAGGACTAAAGAACACTGAAGCTTTCTTT	CATSRGLKNTEAFF
TRBJ1-2	few	TRBD1	TRBV27	TGTGCCAGCAGTCCCGGGACAGGGTGGCTTCTTAACGGCTACACCTTC	CASSPGTGWLLNGYTF
TRBJ2-5	NA	TRBD2	TRBV29-1	TGCAGCGTGGATCGGACTAGCGGGGAGCCCAAGTACTTC	CSVDRTSGEPKYF
TRBJ1-3	NA	NA	TRBV27	TGTGCCAGCAGTTCCCGGGAAACTGGAAACACCATATATTTT	CASSSRETGNTIYF
TRBJ1-2	NA	TRBD1	TRBV29-1	TGCAGCGTTGTGGACAGGGGTATCTATGGCTACACCTTC	CSVVDRGIYGYTF
TRBJ1-1	few	TRBD1	TRBV5-1	TGCGCCAGCAGCTTCGAGGGGGCCACTGAAGCTTTCTTT	CASSFEGATEAFF
TRBJ1-4	NA	NA	TRBV5-1	TGCGCCAGCAGCTTGCCCACGACAGGAGATGCAAAACTGTTTTTT	CASSLPTTGDAKLFF
TRBJ1-1	few	NA	TRBV27	TGTGCCAGCAGTATGCTGATGAACACTGAAGCTTTCTTT	CASSMLMNTEAFF
TRBJ2-3	few	NA	TRBV20-1	TGCAGTGCTAGAGCCGTGACAGATACGCAGTATTTT	CSARAVTDTQYF
TRBJ1-1	NA	NA	TRBV4-1	TGCGCCAGCAGCCAAGGGGCAGGGGTGGTAAACACTGAAGCTTTCTTT	CASSQGAGVVNTEAFF